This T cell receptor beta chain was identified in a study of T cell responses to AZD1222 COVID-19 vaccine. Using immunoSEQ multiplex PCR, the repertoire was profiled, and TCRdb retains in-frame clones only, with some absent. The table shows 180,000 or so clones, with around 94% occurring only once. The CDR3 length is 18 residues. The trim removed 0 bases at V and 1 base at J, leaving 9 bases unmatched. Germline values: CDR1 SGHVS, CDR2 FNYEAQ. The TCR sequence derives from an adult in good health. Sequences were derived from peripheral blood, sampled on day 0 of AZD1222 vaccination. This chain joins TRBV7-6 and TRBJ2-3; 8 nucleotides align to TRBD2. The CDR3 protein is CASSLAPGGVRRTDTQYF. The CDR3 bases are TGTGCCAGCAGCTTAGCGCCGGGGGGGGTTCGGCGCACAGATACGCAGTATTTT.